Below are 9 T cell receptor beta chains sequenced from a single sample in a study of shared clonotypes between healthy human individuals. Clones were sequenced by immunoSEQ multiplex PCR, and TCRdb holds only the in-frame ones, with some missing. The data show about half a million clones, 81% seen once. The sequenced sample was PBMCs. The receptors stem from a woman in her forties in good health. Some clones in this sample may be carry-over from other donors' samples.

The gene calls are TRBV9 and TRBJ2-1; 9 nucleotides line up with TRBD2. Looked up from germline, CDR1 is SGDLS and CDR2 is YYNGEE. The length of the CDR3 is 15 residues. Trimming cost V 0 bases and J 6 bases; bases outside gene matches: 4. The CDR3 loop is CASSVAGSGSNEQFF. The DNA for the CDR3 is TGTGCCAGCAGCGTAGCGGGTAGCGGGAGCAATGAGCAGTTCTTC.

This clone occurred once. A far larger clone lies a single base away; this is likely a read error. The chain employs TRBV30 and TRBJ2-1; 8 nucleotides agree with TRBD2. This CDR3 region has 13 residues. Per the germline V gene, CDR1 is GTSNPN and CDR2 is SVGIG (reference sequence). DNA of the CDR3: TGTGCCTGGAGTTGGACTAGCACAGTTGAGCGGTTCTTC. Residues: CAWSWTSTVERFF.

This sequence joins TRBV5-6 and TRBJ2-6; TRBD1 agrees at 8 bases. V dropped 4 bases and J dropped 4; count of bases not matched to a gene: 4. This CDR3 has 15 residues. Germline loops: CDR1 SGHDT, CDR2 YYEEEE. The CDR3 loop is CASSQTGAGANVLTF. The CDR3 DNA sequence: TGTGCCAGCAGCCAGACAGGGGCCGGGGCCAACGTCCTGACTTTC.

V is TRBV10-3 and J is TRBJ1-2; D unclear. The length of the CDR3 is 13 residues. V was clipped by 6 bases and J by 8 bases, with 16 bases between them. CDR1 is ENHRY, CDR2 SYGVKD, per germline. The CDR3 loop reads CAIRGEGKLGYTF. In DNA, the CDR3 is TGTGCCATCAGGGGTGAAGGGAAATTGGGCTACACCTTC.

V usage is TRBV7-2 and J usage is TRBJ2-7, with 7 bases lining up with TRBD2. The germline V gene has CDR1 SGHTA and CDR2 FQGNSA. CDR3 length equals 14 residues. The V and J ends lost 5 bases and 2 bases, in that order; junction bases with no gene match: 6. In DNA form, the CDR3 reads TGTGCCAGCAGCGAGACTAGCATCCCCTACGAGCAGTACTTC. Protein: CASSETSIPYEQYF.

To note about this clone: This likely stems from a read error, as it lies one base from a far larger clone. This CDR3 reads CASSQGQEFPYEQCF. The DNA of the CDR3 is TGCGCCAGCAGCCAAGGACAGGAGTTCCCCTACGAGCAGTGCTTC. The chain combines TRBV4-1 with TRBJ2-7; perhaps TRBD1 as D (6 bases). This CDR3 region has 15 residues. Germline V gives CDR1 MGHRA, CDR2 YSYEKL.

In nucleotides, the CDR3 is TGTGCCAGCACCCCCGGGGGCTACCTCTCCTACGAGCAGTACTTC. Its protein product is CASTPGGYLSYEQYF. This rearrangement joins TRBV28 to TRBJ2-7; D may be TRBD1 or TRBD2 (6 bases each). CDR1 and CDR2 from the germline V gene are MDHEN and SYDVKM. V lost 7 bases and J 0 bases, leaving 16 bases between the germline ends. The CDR3 has 15 residues.

In the case of this clone: A far larger clone is one nucleotide away, so this likely arose from a read error. The chain is built from TRBV6-5 and TRBJ1-5; tentatively, D is TRBD1 (5 bases). In germline, CDR1 is MNHEY, CDR2 SVGAGI. This CDR3 contains 14 residues. In DNA form, the CDR3 reads TGTGCCAGCAGTTACCTGGGGGGGAATCAGCACCAGCATTTT. It specifies CASSYLGGNQHQHF.

Remarks on this clone: Other DNA sequences in this specimen translate into the identical CDR3. The chain recombines TRBV28 with TRBJ1-3; 7 bases align to TRBD1. The CDR3 runs 15 residues. Germline loops: CDR1 MDHEN, CDR2 SYDVKM. J gave up 2 bases and V 2 bases, and 3 bases lay outside the gene matches. For the CDR3, the DNA is TGTGCCAGCAGTTTACAGGGGACAGCTGGAAACACCATATATTTT. Its translation: CASSLQGTAGNTIYF.